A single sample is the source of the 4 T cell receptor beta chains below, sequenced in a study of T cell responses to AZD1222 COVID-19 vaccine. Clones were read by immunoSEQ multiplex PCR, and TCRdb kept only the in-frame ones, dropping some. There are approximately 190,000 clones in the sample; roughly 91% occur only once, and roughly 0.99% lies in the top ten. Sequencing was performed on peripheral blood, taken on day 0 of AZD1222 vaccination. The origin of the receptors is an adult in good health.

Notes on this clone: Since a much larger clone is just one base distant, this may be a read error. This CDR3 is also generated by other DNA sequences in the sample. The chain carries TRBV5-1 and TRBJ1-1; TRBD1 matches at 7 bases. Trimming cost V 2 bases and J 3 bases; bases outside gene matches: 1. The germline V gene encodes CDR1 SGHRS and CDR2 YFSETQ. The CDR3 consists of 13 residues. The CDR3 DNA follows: TGCGCCAGCAGCTTAACAGGGGACACTGAAGCTTTCTTT. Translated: CASSLTGDTEAFF.

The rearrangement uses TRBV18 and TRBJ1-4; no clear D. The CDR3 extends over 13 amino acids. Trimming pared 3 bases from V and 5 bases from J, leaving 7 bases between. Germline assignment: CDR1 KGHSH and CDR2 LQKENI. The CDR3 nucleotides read TGTGCCAGCTCACCTAACCAGAATGAAAAACTGTTTTTT. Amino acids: CASSPNQNEKLFF.

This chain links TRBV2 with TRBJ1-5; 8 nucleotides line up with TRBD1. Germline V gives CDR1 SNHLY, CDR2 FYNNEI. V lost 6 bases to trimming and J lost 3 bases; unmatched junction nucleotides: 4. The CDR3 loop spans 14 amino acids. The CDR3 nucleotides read TGTGCCAGCAGCGGGGACAGGCCCAATCAGCCCCAGCATTTT. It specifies CASSGDRPNQPQHF. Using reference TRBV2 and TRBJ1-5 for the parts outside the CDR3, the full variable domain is EPEVTQTPSHQVTQMGQEVILRCVPISNHLYFYWYRQILGQKVEFLVSFYNNEISEKSEIFDDQFSVERPDGSNFTLKIRSTKLEDSAMYFCASSGDRPNQPQHFGDGTRLSIL.

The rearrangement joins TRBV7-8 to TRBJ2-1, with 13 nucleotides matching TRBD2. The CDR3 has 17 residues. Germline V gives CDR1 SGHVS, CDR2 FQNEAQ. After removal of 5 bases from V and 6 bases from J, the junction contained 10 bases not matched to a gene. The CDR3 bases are TGTGCCAGCAGCGCGGGGACTAGCGGGACCAGGGGCAATGAGCAGTTCTTC. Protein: CASSAGTSGTRGNEQFF.